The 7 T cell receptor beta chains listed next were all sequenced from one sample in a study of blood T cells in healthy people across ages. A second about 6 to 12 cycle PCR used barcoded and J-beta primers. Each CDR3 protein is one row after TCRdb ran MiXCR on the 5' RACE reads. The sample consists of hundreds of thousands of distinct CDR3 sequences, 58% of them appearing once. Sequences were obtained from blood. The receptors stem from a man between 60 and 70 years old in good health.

The CDR3: CASSPQGGIAYEQYF. CDR3 DNA: TGTGCCAGCAGCCCTCAGGGGGGAATAGCGTACGAGCAGTACTTC. The chain recombines TRBV11-2 with TRBJ2-7, with D perhaps TRBD1 (7 bases). V dropped 5 bases and J dropped 4 bases, with 18 bases sitting between them. CDR1 SGHAT and CDR2 FQNNGV come from the germline V gene. CDR3 length: 15 amino acids.

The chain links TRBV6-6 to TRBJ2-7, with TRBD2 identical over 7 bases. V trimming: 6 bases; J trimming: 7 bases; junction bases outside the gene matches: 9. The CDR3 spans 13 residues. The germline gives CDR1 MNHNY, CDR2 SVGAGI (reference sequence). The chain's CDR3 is CASSRDYYNEQYF. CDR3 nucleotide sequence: TGTGCCAGCAGCCGGGACTACTACAATGAGCAGTACTTC.

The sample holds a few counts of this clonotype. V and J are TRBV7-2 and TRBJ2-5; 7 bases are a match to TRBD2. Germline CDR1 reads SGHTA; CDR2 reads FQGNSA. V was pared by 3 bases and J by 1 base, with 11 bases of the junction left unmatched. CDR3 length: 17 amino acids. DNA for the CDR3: TGTGCCAGCAGCTTTGTAGCGAGGACGGGAGGCCAAGAGACCCAGTACTTC. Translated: CASSFVARTGGQETQYF.

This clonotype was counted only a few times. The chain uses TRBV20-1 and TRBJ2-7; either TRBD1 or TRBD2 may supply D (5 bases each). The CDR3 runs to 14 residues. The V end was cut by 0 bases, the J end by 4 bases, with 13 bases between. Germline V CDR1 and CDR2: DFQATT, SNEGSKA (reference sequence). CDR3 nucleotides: TGCAGTGCTAGAGAGGACTCGGGGCGATACGAGCAGTACTTC. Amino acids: CSAREDSGRYEQYF.

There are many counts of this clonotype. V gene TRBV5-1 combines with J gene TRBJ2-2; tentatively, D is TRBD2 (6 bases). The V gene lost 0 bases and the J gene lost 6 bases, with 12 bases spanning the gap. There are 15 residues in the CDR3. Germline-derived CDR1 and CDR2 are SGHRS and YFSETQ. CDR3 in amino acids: CASSLGNTGAGELFF. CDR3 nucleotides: TGCGCCAGCAGCTTGGGCAATACGGGGGCCGGGGAGCTGTTTTTT.

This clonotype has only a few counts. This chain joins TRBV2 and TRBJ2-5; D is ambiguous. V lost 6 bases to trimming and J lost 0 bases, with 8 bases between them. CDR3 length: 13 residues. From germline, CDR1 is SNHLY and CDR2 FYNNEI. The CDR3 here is CASRGDNQETQYF. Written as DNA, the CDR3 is TGTGCCAGCAGAGGAGACAACCAAGAGACCCAGTACTTC.

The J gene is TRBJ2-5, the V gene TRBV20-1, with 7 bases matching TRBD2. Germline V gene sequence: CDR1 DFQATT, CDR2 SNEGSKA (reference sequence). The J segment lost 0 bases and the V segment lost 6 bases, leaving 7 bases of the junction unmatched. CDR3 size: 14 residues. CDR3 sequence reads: CSAPGRAHQETQYF. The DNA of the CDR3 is TGCAGTGCCCCAGGGAGGGCCCACCAAGAGACCCAGTACTTC.